This T cell receptor (beta chain) was sequenced for a study of T cells in localized non-small cell lung cancer. TCRdb's copy holds only in-frame clones and misses some; the assay was immunoSEQ multiplex PCR. The data hold fewer than 25,000 clones, with 92% observed a single time. This sequence was found in a woman aged 35-75 years with stage I lung adenocarcinoma. This material consisted of peripheral blood, taken before any cancer treatment.

The CDR3 coding sequence is TGTGCCAGTAGTAGGGACAGGGAGGATTCCCAGCATTTT. Amino acids: CASSRDREDSQHF. The chain uses TRBV19 and TRBJ1-5; TRBD1 aligns across 9 bases. The CDR3 is made up of 13 amino acids. The V gene's germline CDR1 is LNHDA and CDR2 SQIVND (reference sequence). Losses at the gene ends were 4 bases for V and 11 bases for J; bases not matched to a gene: 6.